One sample yielded the 8 T cell receptor beta chains listed below, sequenced in a study of shared clonotypes between healthy human individuals. Produced via immunoSEQ multiplex PCR; TCRdb's table is partial and in-frame only. The data show 450,000 to 500,000 clones, approximately 78% seen once. Sequenced sample: PBMCs. The receptors shown here come from a woman between 35 and 50 years old in good health. Some clones in this sample may be carry-over from other donors' samples.

The chain carries TRBV5-5 and TRBJ1-2, with a tentative D call TRBD1 (6 bases). The CDR3 has 13 amino acids. Germline assignment: CDR1 SGHKS and CDR2 YYEKEE (reference sequence). V was cut by 3 bases and J by 0 bases, with 6 bases left in between. CDR3 sequence: CASSWDTNYGYTF. The CDR3 DNA reads TGTGCCAGCAGCTGGGACACTAACTATGGCTACACCTTC.

This clone was seen once. The chain joins TRBV5-1 to TRBJ1-6; D gene unclear. Trimming left V 4 bases short and J 6 bases short, with 5 bases between. The V gene's germline CDR1 is SGHRS and CDR2 YFSETQ. The CDR3 consists of 12 residues. CDR3 coding DNA: TGCGCCAGCAGCGGGATTAATTCACCCCTCCACTTT. Translated: CASSGINSPLHF.

The CDR3 nucleotides read TGTGCCATCAGAGACAGGGAGAACACTGAAGCTTTCTTT. It translates to CAIRDRENTEAFF. The V gene is TRBV10-3, the J gene TRBJ1-1; 7 positions match TRBD1. Trimming at V came to 6 bases and at J to 1 base, leaving 2 bases not matched to a gene. The CDR3 has 13 residues. Looked up from germline, CDR1 is ENHRY and CDR2 is SYGVKD.

On this clone: Other DNA variants within this sample encode the same CDR3. This sequence joins TRBV30 and TRBJ1-5; D is ambiguous. CDR3 length: 12 residues. The V end was cut by 1 base, the J end by 4 bases, with 5 bases between. Germline CDR1 and CDR2: GTSNPN and SVGIG (reference sequence). Here the CDR3 DNA reads TGTGCCTGGAGTGGCAGTAATCAGCCCCAGCATTTT. This sequence encodes CAWSGSNQPQHF.

There are a few counts of this clone. This may come from a read error, since a much larger clone is one base off. The chain recombines TRBV6-1 with TRBJ1-1; TRBD1 matches 8 bases. There are 13 residues in the CDR3. Germline assignment: CDR1 MNHNS and CDR2 SASEGT. The CDR3, as DNA: TGTACCAGCAGACCCAGGGGGCGGGTTGAAGCTTTCTTT. It yields the protein CTSRPRGRVEAFF.

V is TRBV19 and J is TRBJ1-2, with a weak D call TRBD1 (5 bases). V lost 3 bases, J lost 3 bases, and 11 bases lay in between. Germline-derived CDR1 and CDR2 are LNHDA and SQIVND (reference sequence). There are 14 residues in the CDR3. In DNA form, the CDR3 reads TGTGCCAGTAGTATCCGGGGCCCTCACTATGGCTACACCTTC. Translated, it gives CASSIRGPHYGYTF.

This clone was picked up many times. This chain connects TRBV9 to TRBJ2-7; TRBD2 matches at 13 bases. Trimming cost V 0 bases and J 0 bases; bases outside gene matches: 3. CDR3 length: 17 residues. Germline V lookup: CDR1 SGDLS, CDR2 YYNGEE. CDR3 nucleotide sequence: TGTGCCAGCAGCGTAGGGACTAGCGGGAGTAGCTCCTACGAGCAGTACTTC. The encoded protein is CASSVGTSGSSSYEQYF.

This chain joins TRBV15 and TRBJ2-1; D uncertain. The ends were cut back, 0 bases at V and 0 bases at J, with 12 bases in the middle. In germline, CDR1 is LNHNV, CDR2 YYDKDF (reference sequence). This CDR3 spans 17 amino acids. The CDR3 is CATSRDPPGSSYNEQFF. The CDR3 nucleotides read TGTGCCACCAGCAGAGACCCCCCTGGATCCTCCTACAATGAGCAGTTCTTC.